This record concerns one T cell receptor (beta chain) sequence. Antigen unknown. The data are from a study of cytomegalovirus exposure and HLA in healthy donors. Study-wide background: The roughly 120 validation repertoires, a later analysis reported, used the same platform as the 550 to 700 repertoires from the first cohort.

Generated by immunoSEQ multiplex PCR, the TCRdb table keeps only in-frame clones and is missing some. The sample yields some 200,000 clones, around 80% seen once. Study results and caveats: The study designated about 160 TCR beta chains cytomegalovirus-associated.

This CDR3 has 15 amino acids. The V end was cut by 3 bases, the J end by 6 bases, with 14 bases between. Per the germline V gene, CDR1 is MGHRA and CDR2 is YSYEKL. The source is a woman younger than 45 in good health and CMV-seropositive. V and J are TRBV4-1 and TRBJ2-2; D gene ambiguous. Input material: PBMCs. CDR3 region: CASSHPYAGSGELFF. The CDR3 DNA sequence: TGCGCCAGCAGCCATCCCTATGCAGGTTCCGGGGAGCTGTTTTTT.